The 29 T cell receptor beta chains reported below all come from one sample, sequenced in a study of tumor and adjacent non-tumor tissue in lung cancer. Three rounds of nested PCR, following a modified ARM-PCR protocol, produced the TCRbeta library. MiXCR, applied by TCRdb to the multiplex PCR reads, yields one record per CDR3 protein. The sample contains around 120,000 distinct CDR3 sequences, roughly 67% of which appear only once. The template was RNA from unsorted bulk tissue. Material: lung tumor tissue. These receptor sequences come from a man under 40 with non-small cell lung cancer.

To note about this clonotype: Compared with germline, one end of the junction differs, possibly owing to a read error. The gene calls are TRBV20-1 and TRBJ2-7; either TRBD1 or TRBD2 may supply D (5 bases each). The CDR3 spans 11 residues. Germline CDR1 reads DFQATT; CDR2 reads SNEGSKA (reference sequence). The CDR3: CSARYGWDEHF. As DNA, the CDR3 is TGCAGTGCTAGATATGGGTGGGACGAACATTTC.

On this clonotype: A much larger clone differs from this one at a single base, so this may be a read error. CDR3 in DNA: TGCAGTGCTAGAGGTAGCGGACCATACAATGAGCAGTTCTTC. This translates into CSARGSGPYNEQFF. This chain connects TRBV20-1 to TRBJ2-1, with D maybe TRBD2 (6 bases). V lost 1 base and J lost 4, with 11 bases in between. CDR1 and CDR2 (germline): DFQATT, SNEGSKA (reference sequence). CDR3 length equals 14 residues.

This clonotype appeared a few times. The V and J genes are TRBV7-9 and TRBJ2-4; D call uncertain. Germline CDR1 reads SEHNR; CDR2 reads FQNEAQ (reference sequence). V lost 5 bases, J lost 0 bases, and 5 bases lay in between. This CDR3 has 13 amino acids. The CDR3 is CASSPLAKNIQYF. CDR3 in DNA: TGTGCCAGCAGCCCCTTAGCCAAAAACATTCAGTACTTC.

About this clonotype: A junction boundary mismatches the germline segment, possibly from a read error. This rearrangement joins TRBV20-1 to TRBJ2-5; D gene ambiguous. The CDR3 loop spans 17 amino acids. Germline V gene data show CDR1 as DFQATT and CDR2 as SNEGSKA (reference sequence). CDR3 in amino acids: CGARAGSNHPGHETQYF. CDR3 DNA: TGCGGTGCTAGAGCCGGGTCCAACCACCCGGGCCATGAGACCCAGTACTTC.

This clonotype has at least ten counts. The rearrangement links TRBV12-3 or TRBV12-4 to TRBJ2-5; D gene unclear. This CDR3 region has 13 residues. V was trimmed by 3 bases and J by 5 bases, leaving 10 bases between them. CDR3 sequence reads: CASSLPVRETQYF. The CDR3 DNA follows: TGTGCCAGCAGTTTGCCGGTCCGGGAGACCCAGTACTTC.

Concerning this clonotype itself: One end of the junction fails to match germline, which may point to a read error. The chain carries TRBV12-3 or TRBV12-4 and TRBJ1-4; D gene ambiguous. CDR3 size: 14 residues. The CDR3 spells CANSRTAGNEELFF. The CDR3 DNA sequence: TGTGCCAACAGTCGGACGGCCGGTAATGAAGAACTGTTTTTT.

V usage is TRBV6-2 or TRBV6-3 and J usage is TRBJ2-7, with TRBD1 matching over 10 bases. The CDR3 totals 15 residues. From germline, CDR1 is MNHEY and CDR2 SVGEGT. The V segment lost 5 bases and the J segment 2 bases; nucleotides outside the gene matches: 6. As DNA, the CDR3 is TGTGCCAGCAGTCACCGGACAGGGGGGACCTACGAGCAGTACTTC. Protein product: CASSHRTGGTYEQYF.

Worth noting for this clonotype: One end of the junction does not line up with germline, which may come from a read error. This chain joins TRBV29-1 and TRBJ2-1, with a tentative D call TRBD2 (5 bases). The CDR3 contains 13 residues. CDR1 and CDR2 from the germline V gene are SQVTM and ANQGSEA. The CDR3 loop is CSVEEWSGGEQSF. The DNA of the CDR3 is TGCAGCGTTGAAGAATGGAGCGGTGGGGAGCAGTCCTTC.

This clonotype was counted a few times. Just one base apart from a much larger clone, this may be a read error. The CDR3 here is CTSSLYSNYGYTF. The CDR3 DNA follows: TGTACCAGCAGCTTATACAGTAACTATGGCTACACCTTC. The chain links TRBV11-3 to TRBJ1-2; D unresolved. Germline assignment: CDR1 SGHNT and CDR2 YENEEA. CDR3 length: 13 amino acids.

The rearrangement joins TRBV18 to TRBJ1-5; no clear D. The germline CDR1 and CDR2 sequences are KGHSH and LQKENI. The CDR3 spans 13 residues. V lost 6 bases and J lost 4, with 10 bases in between. The CDR3 bases are TGTGCCAGCTCCCGCTCAGAAAATCAGCCCCAGCATTTT. This translates into CASSRSENQPQHF.

This clonotype has more than one count but fewer than ten. This may stem from a read error, because a much larger clone lies one nucleotide away. The chain recombines TRBV20-1 with TRBJ1-6; the D gene is possibly TRBD1 (6 bases). The CDR3 runs 12 residues. Germline V gene lookup returns CDR1 DFQATT and CDR2 SNEGSKA (reference sequence). V was pared by 6 bases and J by 9 bases, with 12 bases between. Here the CDR3 DNA reads TGCAGTGCCCGGATAGGGGGTTCACCCCTCCACTTT. Translation gives CSARIGGSPLHF.

This clonotype was picked up a small number of times. This may arise from a read error, as a much more abundant clone is one base away. The chain joins TRBV10-3 to TRBJ2-2; D tentatively fits TRBD1 or TRBD2 (5 bases each). Germline V CDR1 and CDR2: ENHRY, SYGVKD. This CDR3 spans 11 amino acids. The CDR3 DNA sequence: TGTGCCACAATGGGGACCGGGGACCTGTTTTTT. Its translation: CATMGTGDLFF.

As to this clonotype: In this CDR3 the conserved last residue, phenylalanine or tryptophan, is missing, so a read error is likely. The chain joins TRBV12-3 or TRBV12-4 to TRBJ1-5, with D maybe TRBD1 (5 bases). V was pared by 0 bases and J by 2 bases, with 5 bases between. The CDR3 has 14 residues. The CDR3 is CASSLAGGNQPQHL. For the CDR3, the DNA is TGTGCCAGCAGTTTAGCGGGGGGCAATCAGCCCCAGCATCTT.

The chain combines TRBV12-3 or TRBV12-4 with TRBJ1-1, with 10 positions matching TRBD1. The J segment lost 4 bases and the V segment lost 9 bases, leaving 11 bases of the junction unmatched. This CDR3 is 15 amino acids long. The CDR3 reads CASSLWTGGTTEAFF. CDR3 bases: TGTGCCAGTAGTCTCTGGACAGGGGGTACCACTGAAGCTTTCTTT.

With respect to this clonotype: At one end, the junction sequence differs from germline, possibly due to a read error. The rearrangement joins TRBV6-5 to TRBJ1-2; no clear D. CDR1 MNHEY and CDR2 SVGAGI come from the germline V gene. The CDR3 is made up of 16 amino acids. CDR3 protein: CAISYDESRANYGYTF. The CDR3 DNA follows: TGTGCTATCAGTTATGATGAGTCGCGGGCTAACTATGGTTACACCTTC.

This clonotype was picked up many times. The gene calls are TRBV4-3 and TRBJ2-3, with TRBD2 identical over 10 bases. With 1 base clipped from V and 7 bases from J, the junction kept 8 bases outside the gene matches. The CDR3 has 16 amino acids. Germline CDR1 and CDR2: LGHNA and YSLEER. The CDR3 DNA follows: TGCGCCAGCAGCCAAGCCCCTAGCGGGGGCCCGAATACGCAGTATTTT. Translated, it gives CASSQAPSGGPNTQYF.

A word on this clonotype: This clone may be a read error of a much larger clone one base away. The V gene is TRBV28, the J gene TRBJ2-3; D possibly corresponds to TRBD2 (6 bases). CDR1 and CDR2 from the germline V gene are MDHEN and SYDVKM. The CDR3 is 15 amino acids. Trimming removed 5 bases at V and 5 bases at J, with 17 bases between. The CDR3 is CASSGTGDRRDTQYF. The CDR3 bases are TGTGCCAGCAGTGGGACTGGCGATCGCAGAGATACGCAGTATTTT.

This clonotype was seen more than once but under ten times. V is TRBV5-6 and J is TRBJ1-2; no definite D call. Trimming pared 0 bases from V and 3 bases from J, leaving 9 bases between. The CDR3 spans 14 residues. Germline-derived CDR1 and CDR2 are SGHDT and YYEEEE. CDR3 bases: TGTGCCAGCAGCTTGGAGGAGGTGTACTATGGCTACACCTTC. This translates into CASSLEEVYYGYTF. The full variable domain, completed using reference TRBV5-6 and TRBJ1-2, is DAGVTQSPTHLIKTRGQQVTLRCSPKSGHDTVSWYQQALGQGPQFIFQYYEEEERQRGNFPDRFSGHQFPNYSSELNVNALLLGDSALYLCASSLEEVYYGYTFGSGTRLTVV.

Concerning this clonotype itself: This is likely a read error, given that the CDR3 carries no conserved phenylalanine or tryptophan at its end. The genes are TRBV6-5 and TRBJ2-7; 7 bases fit TRBD1. The CDR3 runs 14 residues. Germline CDR1 MNHEY, CDR2 SVGAGI. V lost 7 bases to trimming and J lost 4 bases; unmatched junction nucleotides: 10. The CDR3 nucleotides are TGTGCCAGCAACCCTTCAGGGGGATCGTACGAGCAGTACTTA. Translation gives CASNPSGGSYEQYL.

This chain uses TRBV13 with TRBJ1-5; D gene ambiguous. The CDR3 runs to 17 residues. Trimming removed 7 bases from V and 1 base from J, with 20 bases in between. Germline CDR1 is PRHDT and CDR2 is FYEKMQ (reference sequence). This CDR3 is CASNFGGRERSNQPQHF. The CDR3 DNA reads as TGTGCCAGCAACTTCGGAGGGAGGGAGCGAAGCAATCAGCCCCAGCATTTT.

This clonotype is categorized as large. This chain joins TRBV20-1 and TRBJ1-6; no firm D call. Germline CDR1 is DFQATT and CDR2 is SNEGSKA (reference sequence). The V end lost 0 bases, the J end lost 6 bases, and 9 bases lay between the germline ends. The CDR3 spans 14 residues. The CDR3 coding sequence is TGCAGTGCTAGAGACTGGACGATTAATTCACCCCTCCACTTT. Its translation: CSARDWTINSPLHF.

With regard to this clonotype: A much bigger clone sits one base away, suggesting this may be a read error. The DNA for the CDR3 is TGTGCCAGCTGGAGTATGGCCAGGACCCACAATGAGCAGTTCTTC. Protein: CASWSMARTHNEQFF. This sequence joins TRBV6-5 and TRBJ2-1; no definite D call. Germline loops: CDR1 MNHEY, CDR2 SVGAGI. CDR3 length: 15 amino acids. V dropped 8 bases and J dropped 5 bases, with 19 bases sitting between them.

Remarks on this clonotype: The final CDR3 position lacks the conserved phenylalanine or tryptophan, pointing to a likely read error. The chain joins TRBV6-5 to TRBJ1-2; D is ambiguous. CDR3 length: 14 residues. Germline CDR1 reads MNHEY; CDR2 reads SVGAGI. V dropped 6 bases and J dropped 3 bases, with 14 bases sitting between them. The CDR3 loop is CASRSAGCDYGYTL. CDR3 nucleotides: TGTGCCAGCAGGTCGGCGGGCTGCGACTATGGCTACACCTTA.

As for this clonotype: One end of the junction does not line up with germline, which may come from a read error. The V gene is TRBV11-3, the J gene TRBJ2-5, with 9 bases fitting TRBD2. The CDR3 loop spans 17 amino acids. Germline CDR1 and CDR2: SGHNT and YENEEA. DNA for the CDR3: TGTGCTAGCAGCTTAGTCGGTCTAGCGGGACGGGGAGAGATCCAGTACTTC. Translation gives CASSLVGLAGRGEIQYF.

This clonotype was counted many times. The chain links TRBV4-2 to TRBJ2-5; no clear D gene. Germline CDR1 and CDR2: LGHNA and YNFKEQ. The CDR3 loop spans 12 amino acids. Trimming pared 3 bases from V and 5 bases from J, leaving 7 bases between. CDR3 DNA sequence: TGTGCCAGCAGCCAGATGGGTGAGACCCAGTACTTC. It is translated as CASSQMGETQYF.

About this clonotype: An end of the junction differs from the germline gene, which may be a read error. The genes are TRBV11-2 and TRBJ2-2, with TRBD1 as a possible D gene (5 bases). The germline V gene has CDR1 SGHAT and CDR2 FQNNGV. CDR3 length: 14 amino acids. For the CDR3, the DNA is TGTGTCAGCAGCTTGACAAGGGGCGCCGGGGAGCTGTTTTTT. Amino acids: CVSSLTRGAGELFF.

Concerning this clonotype: This may be a read error: a much more frequent sequence differs by one nucleotide. The V call is TRBV4-3, the J call TRBJ1-1; 7 positions match TRBD1. V lost 4 bases and J lost 2; bases outside the gene matches: 7. Germline lookup yields CDR1 LGHNA and CDR2 YSLEER. The CDR3 loop spans 15 amino acids. The chain's CDR3 is CASSLLNRGNTEAFF. The DNA for the CDR3 is TGCGCCAGCAGCCTTCTGAACAGGGGTAACACTGAAGCTTTCTTT.

With respect to this clonotype: Germline and junction disagree at one end, which may indicate a read error. This sequence joins TRBV20-1 and TRBJ2-1; D unclear. CDR3 length: 15 residues. From germline, CDR1 is DFQATT and CDR2 SNEGSKA (reference sequence). This chain's CDR3 is CGARLSVSSYNEQFF. The CDR3 region has the DNA TGCGGTGCTAGATTAAGCGTGAGCTCCTACAATGAGCAGTTCTTC.

This clonotype was observed a handful of times. A much bigger clone sits one base away, suggesting this may be a read error. The J gene is TRBJ2-7, the V gene TRBV14; maybe TRBD1 (6 bases). The length of the CDR3 is 13 residues. Trimming stripped 3 bases from V and 0 bases from J, with 6 bases between. CDR1 and CDR2 from the germline V gene are SGHDN and FVKESK. This chain's CDR3 is CASSQDSSYEQYF. The CDR3 DNA follows: TGTGCCAGCAGCCAGGACAGCTCCTACGAGCAGTACTTC.